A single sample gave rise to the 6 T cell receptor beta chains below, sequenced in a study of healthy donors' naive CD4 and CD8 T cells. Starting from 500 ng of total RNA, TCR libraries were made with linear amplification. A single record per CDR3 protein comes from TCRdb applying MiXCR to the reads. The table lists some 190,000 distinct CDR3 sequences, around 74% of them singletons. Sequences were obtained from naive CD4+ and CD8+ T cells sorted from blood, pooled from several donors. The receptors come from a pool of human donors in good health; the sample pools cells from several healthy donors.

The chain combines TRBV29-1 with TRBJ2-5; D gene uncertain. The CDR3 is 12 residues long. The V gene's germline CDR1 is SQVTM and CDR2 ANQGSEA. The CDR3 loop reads CSSTQAAETQYF. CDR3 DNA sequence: TGCAGTAGTACCCAGGCAGCAGAGACCCAGTACTTC.

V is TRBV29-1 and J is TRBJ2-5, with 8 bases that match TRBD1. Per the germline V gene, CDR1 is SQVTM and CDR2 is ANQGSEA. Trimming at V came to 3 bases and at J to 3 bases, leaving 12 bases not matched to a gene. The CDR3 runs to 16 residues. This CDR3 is CSVDPHRQDREETQYF. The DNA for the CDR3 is TGCAGCGTTGATCCTCATCGTCAGGACAGGGAAGAGACCCAGTACTTC.

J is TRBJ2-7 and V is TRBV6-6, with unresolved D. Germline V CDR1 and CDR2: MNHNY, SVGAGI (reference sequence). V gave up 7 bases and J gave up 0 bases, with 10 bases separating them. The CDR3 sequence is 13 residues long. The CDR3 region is CASTPHGSYEQYF. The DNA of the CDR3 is TGTGCCAGCACCCCCCACGGCTCCTACGAGCAGTACTTC.

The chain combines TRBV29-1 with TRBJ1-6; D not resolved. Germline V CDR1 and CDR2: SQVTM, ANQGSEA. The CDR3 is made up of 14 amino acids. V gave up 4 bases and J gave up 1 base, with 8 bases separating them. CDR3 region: CSVGEGSYNSPLHF. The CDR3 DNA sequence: TGCAGCGTTGGGGAAGGTTCCTATAATTCACCCCTCCACTTT.

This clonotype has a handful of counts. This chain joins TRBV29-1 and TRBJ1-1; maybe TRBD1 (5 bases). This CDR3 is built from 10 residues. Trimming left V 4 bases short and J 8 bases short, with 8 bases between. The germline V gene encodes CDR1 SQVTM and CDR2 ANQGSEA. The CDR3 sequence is CSVGHREAFF. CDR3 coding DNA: TGCAGCGTTGGGCACAGGGAAGCTTTCTTT.

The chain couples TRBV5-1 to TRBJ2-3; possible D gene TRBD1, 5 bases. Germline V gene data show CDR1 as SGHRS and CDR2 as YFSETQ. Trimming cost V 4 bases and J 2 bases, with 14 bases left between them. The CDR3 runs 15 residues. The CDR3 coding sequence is TGCGCCAGCAGCCTAGGACAACCTTTCACAGATACGCAGTATTTT. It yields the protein CASSLGQPFTDTQYF.